Below, 23 T cell receptor beta chains from the same sample are listed, as sequenced in a study of cytomegalovirus exposure and HLA in healthy donors. The study ran its PCR with 60 Vbeta and 13 Jbeta primers. The repertoire was sequenced with immunoSEQ multiplex PCR; TCRdb's copy has only in-frame clones and lacks some. The table lists about 130,000 clones, over 80% of them singletons. Sample: PBMCs. These receptors all stem from a boy between 10 and 17 years old in good health and CMV-seronegative.

J is TRBJ1-2 and V is TRBV7-9; TRBD1 is a possible D gene (5 bases). This CDR3 has 15 residues. With 0 bases removed from V and 4 bases from J, the gap between germline ends came to 12 bases. Germline CDR1 and CDR2: SEHNR and FQNEAQ (reference sequence). CDR3 DNA sequence: TGTGCCAGCAGCTTAGCGGGGCAGGGCAGCTATGGCTACACCTTC. Residues: CASSLAGQGSYGYTF.

The V and J genes are TRBV14 and TRBJ2-3, with 9 bases aligning to TRBD1. J lost 3 bases, V lost 3 bases, and 10 bases had no gene match. Germline V gene sequence: CDR1 SGHDN, CDR2 FVKESK. This CDR3 contains 17 residues. The CDR3 sequence: CASSHSGGTGRTDTQYF. CDR3 nucleotides: TGTGCCAGCAGCCACTCTGGGGGGACAGGGCGTACAGATACGCAGTATTTT. Complete variable domain (other parts from reference TRBV14 and TRBJ2-3): EAGVTQFPSHSVIEKGQTVTLRCDPISGHDNLYWYRRVMGKEIKFLLHFVKESKQDESGMPNNRFLAERTGGTYSTLKVQPAELEDSGVYFCASSHSGGTGRTDTQYFGPGTRLTVL.

The gene calls are TRBV7-2 and TRBJ2-3; 14 nucleotides match TRBD2. CDR1 and CDR2 (germline): SGHTA, FQGNSA. The CDR3 is 15 amino acids. V shed 6 bases and J 4 bases; nucleotides not matched to a gene: 3. The CDR3 loop reads CASSSGLAGADTQYF. CDR3 nucleotide sequence: TGTGCCAGCAGTTCGGGACTAGCGGGAGCAGATACGCAGTATTTT.

The rearrangement links TRBV9 to TRBJ2-7; 8 bases map to TRBD1. Germline loops: CDR1 SGDLS, CDR2 YYNGEE. V trimming: 5 bases; J trimming: 3 bases; junction bases outside the gene matches: 4. The CDR3 loop spans 13 amino acids. The CDR3 protein is CASSIGQGYEQYF. CDR3 DNA: TGTGCCAGCAGTATAGGACAGGGCTACGAGCAGTACTTC.

The CDR3 sequence: CASSQEGLEQGYNEQFF. CDR3 in DNA: TGTGCCAGCAGCCAAGAGGGGTTGGAACAGGGCTACAATGAGCAGTTCTTC. The V call is TRBV4-2, the J call TRBJ2-1; possible D gene TRBD1, 6 bases. Germline V gene data show CDR1 as LGHNA and CDR2 as YNFKEQ. The V gene lost 0 bases and the J gene lost 3 bases, with 15 bases spanning the gap. This CDR3 contains 17 residues.

The chain has TRBV7-2 and TRBJ2-2; TRBD1 is a possible D gene (5 bases). The V gene's germline CDR1 is SGHTA and CDR2 FQGNSA. The CDR3 covers 18 residues. V lost 2 bases to trimming and J lost 1 base, with 17 bases between them. CDR3: CASSLPLGGQGNTGELFF. CDR3 DNA sequence: TGTGCCAGCAGCTTACCCCTCGGTGGGCAGGGGAACACCGGGGAGCTGTTTTTT.

J is TRBJ2-7 and V is TRBV11-2; TRBD1 agrees at 10 bases. Trimming removed 5 bases from V and 2 bases from J; junction bases left unmatched: 6. The length of the CDR3 is 15 residues. The V gene's germline CDR1 is SGHAT and CDR2 FQNNGV. CDR3 sequence: CASSLDRGLPYEQYF. The CDR3 nucleotides read TGTGCCAGCAGCCTGGACAGGGGGTTGCCCTACGAGCAGTACTTC.

The genes are TRBV5-4 and TRBJ2-3; D perhaps matches TRBD2 (5 bases). Germline V gene data show CDR1 as SGHNT and CDR2 as YYREEE (reference sequence). V lost 6 bases and J 4 bases, leaving 15 bases between the germline ends. The CDR3 extends over 14 amino acids. CDR3 DNA: TGTGCCAGCATCCCAGAGGGTAGCGCAGATACGCAGTATTTT. The encoded protein is CASIPEGSADTQYF.

The sample holds one count of this clone. This chain uses TRBV7-9 with TRBJ2-6; no clear D. This CDR3 has 15 amino acids. Germline V gives CDR1 SEHNR, CDR2 FQNEAQ (reference sequence). V was cut by 1 base and J by 0 bases, with 4 bases left in between. The CDR3 DNA is TGTGCCAGCAGCTTAGTGTACTCTGGGGCCAACGTCCTGACTTTC. Amino acid sequence: CASSLVYSGANVLTF.

V usage is TRBV18 and J usage is TRBJ2-7; 10 bases map to TRBD1. Germline assignment: CDR1 KGHSH and CDR2 LQKENI. J was trimmed by 7 bases and V by 2 bases; bases with no gene match: 8. This CDR3 comprises 15 residues. The CDR3 DNA reads as TGTGCCAGCTCACCAAAGACAGGGGGCGAGATAGAGCAGTACTTC. Its translation: CASSPKTGGEIEQYF.

V is TRBV30 and J is TRBJ1-4, with D perhaps TRBD1 (5 bases). With 5 bases removed from V and 3 bases from J, the gap between germline ends came to 10 bases. Germline-derived CDR1 and CDR2 are GTSNPN and SVGIG (reference sequence). The CDR3 is made up of 13 amino acids. The CDR3 region is CAWGDSSNEKLFF. In nucleotides, the CDR3 is TGTGCCTGGGGAGACAGTTCTAATGAAAAACTGTTTTTT. The full variable domain, its missing parts supplied by reference TRBV30 and TRBJ1-4, is SQTIHQWPATLVQPVGSPLSLECTVEGTSNPNLYWYRQAAGRGLQLLFYSVGIGQISSEVPQNLSASRPQDRQFILSSKKLLLSDSGFYLCAWGDSSNEKLFFGSGTQLSVL.

The rearrangement uses TRBV15 and TRBJ2-5, with 9 positions matching TRBD1. Germline loops: CDR1 LNHNV, CDR2 YYDKDF (reference sequence). V was pared by 2 bases and J by 1 base, with 14 bases of the junction left unmatched. CDR3 length: 19 amino acids. CDR3 sequence (DNA): TGTGCCACCAGCAGACCGTGGGGACCGGGACAGGGTTCCCAAGAGACCCAGTACTTC. Encoded protein: CATSRPWGPGQGSQETQYF.

The chain uses TRBV30 and TRBJ2-7, with a weak D call TRBD1 (5 bases). Trimming removed 5 bases at V and 6 bases at J, with 14 bases between. Germline assignment: CDR1 GTSNPN and CDR2 SVGIG (reference sequence). The CDR3 runs 12 residues. The CDR3 loop reads CAWGPLGAEQYF. In DNA, the CDR3 is TGTGCCTGGGGGCCCTTAGGGGCCGAGCAGTACTTC. Together with reference TRBV30 and TRBJ2-7, the CDR3 gives the full variable domain: SQTIHQWPATLVQPVGSPLSLECTVEGTSNPNLYWYRQAAGRGLQLLFYSVGIGQISSEVPQNLSASRPQDRQFILSSKKLLLSDSGFYLCAWGPLGAEQYFGPGTRLTVT.

This sequence joins TRBV10-3 and TRBJ1-2, with D tentatively TRBD1 (5 bases). This CDR3 contains 13 residues. Germline V gives CDR1 ENHRY, CDR2 SYGVKD. V was shortened by 5 bases and J by 6 bases, with 13 bases between the two germline ends. In nucleotides, the CDR3 is TGTGCCATCAGTAGGGAGGGGCCCGATGGCTACACCTTC. Translated, it gives CAISREGPDGYTF.

The chain links TRBV6-5 to TRBJ1-2, with D tentatively TRBD1 (6 bases). Trimming pared 5 bases from V and 4 bases from J, leaving 11 bases between. Germline V lookup: CDR1 MNHEY, CDR2 SVGAGI. This CDR3 spans 13 amino acids. CDR3 nucleotide sequence: TGTGCCAGCAGTAAACAGGGTATCTATGGCTACACCTTC. This sequence encodes CASSKQGIYGYTF.

The V gene is TRBV15, the J gene TRBJ2-1; D unresolved. The CDR3 runs 17 residues. The germline V gene has CDR1 LNHNV and CDR2 YYDKDF (reference sequence). The V end lost 0 bases, the J end lost 1 base, and 13 bases lay between the germline ends. CDR3 DNA sequence: TGTGCCACCAGCAGAGAAGCTGGCGGCTCTTCCTACAATGAGCAGTTCTTC. Its protein product is CATSREAGGSSYNEQFF. Filled out from reference TRBV15 and TRBJ2-1, the complete variable domain reads DAMVIQNPRYQVTQFGKPVTLSCSQTLNHNVMYWYQQKSSQAPKLLFHYYDKDFNNEADTPDNFQSRRPNTSFCFLDIRSPGLGDTAMYLCATSREAGGSSYNEQFFGPGTRLTVL.

The chain carries TRBV18 and TRBJ2-3; TRBD2 agrees at 10 bases. Germline V gene data show CDR1 as KGHSH and CDR2 as LQKENI. V trimming: 5 bases; J trimming: 2 bases; junction bases outside the gene matches: 4. This CDR3 is built from 15 residues. The CDR3 DNA follows: TGTGCCAGCTCAGAACTAGCGGGATTCACAGATACGCAGTATTTT. Protein: CASSELAGFTDTQYF.

The rearrangement links TRBV5-1 to TRBJ1-5, with 8 bases identical to TRBD1. The CDR3 has 14 residues. The junction had 7 bases not matched to a gene; V was cut back by 4 bases and J by 7 bases. Germline loops: CDR1 SGHRS, CDR2 YFSETQ. This CDR3 reads CASSPQDRGQPQHF. As DNA, the CDR3 is TGCGCCAGCAGCCCACAAGACAGGGGCCAGCCCCAGCATTTT.

This chain links TRBV10-3 with TRBJ2-7; possibly TRBD1 for D (6 bases). The germline CDR1 and CDR2 sequences are ENHRY and SYGVKD. Trimming cost V 6 bases and J 3 bases, with 18 bases left between them. The CDR3 has 15 amino acids. The CDR3 region is CAISPQTGKGYEQYF. In DNA form, the CDR3 reads TGTGCCATCAGCCCTCAGACAGGAAAGGGCTACGAGCAGTACTTC.

The chain employs TRBV5-1 and TRBJ1-1; 8 bases line up with TRBD1. V lost 0 bases to trimming and J lost 0 bases; unmatched junction nucleotides: 7. This CDR3 comprises 17 residues. Germline CDR1 and CDR2: SGHRS and YFSETQ. This CDR3 is CASSLAQGAAMNTEAFF. CDR3 nucleotide sequence: TGCGCCAGCAGCTTGGCGCAGGGGGCCGCGATGAACACTGAAGCTTTCTTT.

The chain links TRBV30 to TRBJ2-7; 11 bases line up with TRBD2. Germline loops: CDR1 GTSNPN, CDR2 SVGIG (reference sequence). The CDR3 spans 14 residues. V was pared by 1 base and J by 9 bases, with 8 bases of the junction left unmatched. The CDR3 protein is CAWSAIAGGQSQYF. The CDR3 bases are TGTGCCTGGAGTGCTATAGCGGGAGGGCAATCGCAGTACTTC.

J is TRBJ1-2 and V is TRBV5-5, with 10 bases aligning to TRBD1. The CDR3 has 15 residues. Losses at the gene ends were 3 bases for V and 5 bases for J; bases not matched to a gene: 7. Germline CDR1 and CDR2: SGHKS and YYEKEE (reference sequence). The CDR3 DNA reads TGTGCCAGCAGCTCTCCTGACAGGGGGCTATATGGCTACACCTTC. Its translation: CASSSPDRGLYGYTF.

The chain recombines TRBV13 with TRBJ2-1; D not certain. With 5 bases removed from V and 5 bases from J, the gap between germline ends came to 22 bases. This CDR3 has 17 amino acids. Germline CDR1 reads PRHDT; CDR2 reads FYEKMQ (reference sequence). CDR3 in DNA: TGTGCCAGCAGCGACGGCCCCCTCTTTGACGGAGACAATGAGCAGTTCTTC. It specifies CASSDGPLFDGDNEQFF.